These 13 T cell receptor beta chains were sequenced from one sample in a study of spatial heterogeneity in lung cancer. Time point given: sample taken at primary tumor resection. Whole RNA, which was extracted from tumor, nontumor lung tissue or frozen PBMC, was sequenced without any cell sorting. TCRdb reanalysed the 5' RACE reads using MiXCR and keeps one entry per CDR3 protein. The sample has some 47,000 distinct CDR3 sequences, under 7.5% seen once. The sample consisted of PBMCs, taken at surgery. The receptors were gathered from a female donor with early-stage non-small cell lung cancer.

This clonotype was seen more than once but under ten times. Here the CDR3 DNA reads TGTGCCAGCCGCCCCGGGACAGGGGTTACTGAAGCTTTCTTT. Translated: CASRPGTGVTEAFF. The chain employs TRBV6-5 and TRBJ1-1, with TRBD1 matching over 10 bases. After removal of 8 bases from V and 5 bases from J, the junction contained 8 bases not matched to a gene. CDR1 and CDR2 from the germline V gene are MNHEY and SVGAGI. This CDR3 has 14 amino acids.

The gene calls are TRBV6-2 or TRBV6-3 and TRBJ2-7, with D possibly TRBD2 on 5 matching bases. From germline, CDR1 is MNHEY and CDR2 SVGEGT. The CDR3 has 12 residues. The V gene lost 4 bases and the J gene lost 7 bases, with 11 bases spanning the gap. This CDR3 is CASSSPWREQYF. In DNA, the CDR3 is TGTGCCAGCAGTTCCCCTTGGAGGGAGCAGTACTTC.

The V call is TRBV19, the J call TRBJ2-5; D might be TRBD1 or TRBD2, each matching 6 bases. This CDR3 contains 13 residues. CDR1 is LNHDA, CDR2 SQIVND, per germline (reference sequence). V was cut by 5 bases and J by 4 bases, with 11 bases left in between. The CDR3 DNA sequence: TGTGCCAGTAGTCAACAGGGAGGAGAGACCCAGTACTTC. This gives the protein CASSQQGGETQYF.

This clonotype was observed at least ten times. The chain carries TRBV3-1 and TRBJ2-5, with D possibly TRBD2 on 6 matching bases. Between the trimmed V and J ends, which lost 1 base and 3 bases, there was a span of 9 bases. The CDR3 consists of 14 residues. Looked up from germline, CDR1 is LGHDT and CDR2 is YNNKEL (reference sequence). CDR3 nucleotide sequence: TGTGCCAGCAGCCAAGTGGGGGGAAAAGAGACCCAGTACTTC. This translates into CASSQVGGKETQYF.

This clonotype has at least ten counts. The V and J genes are TRBV7-2 and TRBJ2-1, with a tentative D call TRBD2 (6 bases). Germline assignment: CDR1 SGHTA and CDR2 FQGNSA. The CDR3 is 15 amino acids. Trimming shortened V by 0 bases and J by 0 bases, and 6 bases separated the two germline ends. The CDR3 sequence: CASSLAAGSYNEQFF. CDR3 in DNA: TGTGCCAGCAGCTTAGCAGCGGGCTCCTACAATGAGCAGTTCTTC.

There are many counts of this clonotype. The chain has TRBV11-2 and TRBJ2-3; D may be TRBD1 (6 bases). The V and J ends lost 5 bases and 4 bases respectively, with 16 bases between them. CDR1 is SGHAT, CDR2 FQNNGV, per germline. This CDR3 contains 15 residues. The CDR3 protein is CASSGIVGGSDTQYF. CDR3 nucleotide sequence: TGTGCCAGCAGCGGCATTGTAGGGGGATCAGATACGCAGTATTTT.

This rearrangement joins TRBV5-1 to TRBJ1-1; 8 bases are a match to TRBD1. The junction had 11 bases not matched to a gene; V was cut back by 5 bases and J by 5 bases. The CDR3 is 15 residues long. Per the germline V gene, CDR1 is SGHRS and CDR2 is YFSETQ. DNA of the CDR3: TGCGCCAGCAGGCCGGGACAGGACCCGCGGACTGAAGCTTTCTTT. Translation: CASRPGQDPRTEAFF.

This clonotype occurred many times. The chain has TRBV18 and TRBJ1-1, with D maybe TRBD1 (5 bases). The CDR3 is 13 residues long. Trimming took 6 bases from V and 4 from J, leaving 12 bases between them. CDR1 is KGHSH, CDR2 LQKENI, per germline. In DNA form, the CDR3 reads TGTGCCAGCTCTCCCACAGGCCCCACTGAAGCTTTCTTT. Translated: CASSPTGPTEAFF.

This chain uses TRBV11-2 with TRBJ2-7; no clear D gene. Germline V gene data show CDR1 as SGHAT and CDR2 as FQNNGV. With 3 bases removed from V and 5 bases from J, the gap between germline ends came to 5 bases. The CDR3 sequence is 11 residues long. The CDR3 here is CASSFGDEQYF. The CDR3 region has the DNA TGTGCCAGCAGCTTTGGCGACGAGCAGTACTTC.

This clonotype was seen ten or more times. The chain has TRBV7-2 and TRBJ2-6; TRBD2 is a possible D gene (5 bases). The germline CDR1 and CDR2 sequences are SGHTA and FQGNSA. The CDR3 spans 14 residues. The V end lost 7 bases, the J end lost 3 bases, and 10 bases lay between the germline ends. In nucleotides, the CDR3 is TGTGCCAGCACAAGGGAGTTTGGGGCCAACGTCCTGACTTTC. It codes for CASTREFGANVLTF.

The CDR3 spells CASRPGGITDTQYF. CDR3 in DNA: TGTGCCAGCAGGCCAGGGGGAATCACAGATACGCAGTATTTT. This sequence joins TRBV12-3 or TRBV12-4 and TRBJ2-3; 7 bases line up with TRBD1. V gave up 6 bases and J gave up 2 bases; unmatched junction bases: 5. This CDR3 has 14 amino acids.

This clonotype was counted at least ten times. This chain uses TRBV29-1 with TRBJ2-5; 10 positions agree with TRBD2. Per germline, CDR1 SQVTM and CDR2 ANQGSEA. The CDR3 has 14 amino acids. The V gene end was trimmed by 3 bases and the J gene end by 7 bases; junction bases not matched to a gene: 8. The CDR3 DNA sequence: TGCAGCGTTGATACTAGCGGGGCCCGGGGGACCCAGTACTTC. This gives the protein CSVDTSGARGTQYF.

This clonotype was seen at least ten times. The chain is built from TRBV5-1 and TRBJ2-3; D uncertain. CDR1 SGHRS and CDR2 YFSETQ come from the germline V gene. V lost 1 base and J 2 bases, leaving 17 bases between the germline ends. The CDR3 sequence is 17 residues long. The CDR3 region has the DNA TGCGCCAGCAGCTTGCCCCTTGATTTGGCGGACACAGATACGCAGTATTTT. As protein: CASSLPLDLADTDTQYF.